This T cell receptor beta chain was identified during a study of shared clonotypes between healthy human individuals. As for the study in general: The study used three CD4 naive, three CD4 memory, two CD8 naive and one CD8 memory plate per donor.

Findings of the study overall: Non-shared clonotypes had lower generation probabilities than those shared by all four donors.

Details on this clone: Its target is not known. Other nucleotide sequences in the sample specify the same CDR3.

CD45RO-negative, CCR7-positively selected cells formed the naive CD8 fraction, excluding terminally differentiated effector memory CD45RA+ cells. Within Nashville, Tennessee resided all donors, each a Caucasian adult. Per sorted-subset replicate PCR, input was about 180 ng DNA, representing roughly 30,000 T cell genomes. TCRdb keeps only in-frame clones here, not all; method: immunoSEQ multiplex PCR. The sample holds hundreds of thousands of clones, roughly 95% seen once. Germline V gene lookup returns CDR1 MNHNY and CDR2 SVGAGI (reference sequence). The CDR3 spans 14 residues. Trimming stripped 0 bases from V and 0 bases from J, with 6 bases between.

The receptor's source is a woman in her thirties in good health. Specimen: naive CD8+ T cells sorted from blood. The chain is built from TRBV6-6 and TRBJ2-7; D gene ambiguous. The CDR3 here is CASSYSGFSYEQYF. The DNA for the CDR3 is TGTGCCAGCAGTTACTCGGGATTCTCCTACGAGCAGTACTTC.